What follows is one T cell receptor beta chain and its context. These data originate in a study of blood T cell repertoires in COVID-19. Authors' methods: Amplification of reference gene primers provided the estimated nucleated cell counts. Libraries were prepared by immunoSEQ multiplex PCR; TCRdb keeps only in-frame clonotypes and omits some of them. That table supplies the V and J calls and clone size; D and trimming were determined from the DNA. The table has 140,000 or so clones, around nine tenths seen once. This CDR3 spans 13 amino acids. The V and J ends lost 5 bases and 8 bases respectively, with 15 bases between them. Germline assignment: CDR1 MNHEY and CDR2 SMNVEV (reference sequence).

V is TRBV27 and J is TRBJ1-2; no clear D gene. The source of this sequence is a woman in her 50s with active or convalescent COVID-19. Sequenced sample: peripheral blood. CDR3 DNA sequence: TGTGCCAGCAGTCCGGACTTTGGCGGGGGCTACACCTTC. Protein: CASSPDFGGGYTF.